This paragraph reports one T cell receptor (beta chain). The antigen remains undetermined. CDR3 length: 16 residues. The germline CDR1 and CDR2 sequences are SGDLS and YYNGEE. V lost 4 bases, J lost 5 bases, and 11 bases stayed unmatched. The sample comes from a study of tumor-infiltrating lymphocytes in localized non-small cell lung cancer. Whole-study context: The cohort mixed smokers and never-smokers, several histologies, and some post-neoadjuvant-chemotherapy samples.

Using immunoSEQ multiplex PCR, the repertoire was profiled, and TCRdb retains in-frame clones only, with some absent. The sample shows some 9,900 clones, approximately 76% of them seen only once. General study findings and limits: No T-cell fraction difference was seen between IM1 and IM2 tumors. Available tissue quantity limited TCR sequencing to a patient subset.

Sequenced: uninvolved lung tissue not adjacent to the tumor. This clonotype originated in a human donor with non-small cell lung cancer. This chain connects TRBV9 to TRBJ1-2; 10 bases agree with TRBD1. CDR3 sequence reads: CASSPGTGVSGYGYTF. CDR3 DNA: TGTGCCAGCAGCCCCGGGACAGGGGTAAGTGGATATGGCTACACCTTC.